The 19 T cell receptor beta chains reported below all come from one sample, sequenced in a study of PD-1 blockade in classical Hodgkin lymphoma. Sample time point: cycle 4 day 1 (C4D1), after 5 to 7 weeks of nivolumab. Each and every patient relapsed after autologous stem cell transplantation, and patients got differing brentuximab vedotin exposure. Magnetic depletion of unwanted cells isolated CD4+ T cells from thawed PBMCs. The table came from immunoSEQ multiplex PCR; TCRdb's copy has only in-frame clones and leaves some out. The sample has roughly 18,000 clones; about 75% are singletons. The sequenced sample was CD4+ T cells from blood, obtained before the fourth cycle of nivolumab. The receptors here all came from a human donor with classical Hodgkin lymphoma.

The chain employs TRBV19 and TRBJ1-5; TRBD1 might be the D (5 bases). This CDR3 contains 14 residues. V lost 1 base, J lost 8 bases, and 12 bases lay in between. CDR1 LNHDA and CDR2 SQIVND come from the germline V gene (reference sequence). The CDR3 region is CASSIGGRVEPQHF. Written as DNA, the CDR3 is TGTGCCAGTAGTATAGGGGGCAGGGTCGAGCCCCAGCATTTT.

CDR3 nucleotides: TGTGCCAGCAGTACCGGACAGGGCTACTTAGATGAGCAGTTCTTC. It codes for CASSTGQGYLDEQFF. The chain is built from TRBV6-1 and TRBJ2-1; 8 nucleotides match TRBD1. Germline V gives CDR1 MNHNS, CDR2 SASEGT. The CDR3 is made up of 15 amino acids. J gave up 8 bases and V 5 bases, and 11 bases lay outside the gene matches.

J is TRBJ2-7 and V is TRBV21-1; TRBD1 is taken as the D call from the table, unchecked against the DNA. TRBV21-1 is designated a pseudogene. CDR3 size: 14 residues. The CDR3 sequence: CASSPRTGYDEQYV. In DNA form, the CDR3 reads TGTGCCAGCAGCCCTCGGACAGGGTACGACGAGCAGTACGTC.

CDR3 DNA: TGTGCCAGCAGTGAAGAGGTCCGCCTCAATGAGCAGTTCTTC. It translates to CASSEEVRLNEQFF. This chain links TRBV6-1 with TRBJ2-1; D unresolved. Trimming took 1 base from V and 6 from J, leaving 10 bases between them. CDR3 length: 14 residues. Germline CDR1 is MNHNS and CDR2 is SASEGT.

This clone occurred a few times. The V call is TRBV6-5, the J call TRBJ1-1, with D uncertain. The CDR3 is 13 amino acids. Trimming took 7 bases from V and 0 from J, leaving 9 bases between them. Germline lookup yields CDR1 MNHEY and CDR2 SVGAGI. The CDR3 DNA is TGTGCCAGCATAAACAACCTGAACACTGAAGCTTTCTTT. This sequence encodes CASINNLNTEAFF.

This clone has more than one count but fewer than ten. The chain has TRBV7-9 and TRBJ2-7; 7 nucleotides align to TRBD1. In germline, CDR1 is SEHNR, CDR2 FQNEAQ (reference sequence). Trimming cost V 2 bases and J 6 bases; bases outside gene matches: 4. The CDR3 is 13 residues long. The CDR3 reads CASSLTGVGEQYF. DNA of the CDR3: TGTGCCAGCAGCTTAACAGGGGTAGGCGAGCAGTACTTC.

This chain links TRBV27 with TRBJ1-5; D gene uncertain. V lost 7 bases, J lost 10 bases, and 8 bases lay in between. The CDR3 has 10 residues. Germline assignment: CDR1 MNHEY and CDR2 SMNVEV (reference sequence). CDR3 in DNA: TGTGCCAGCAACATTTCCCCCCAGCATTTT. Translation: CASNISPQHF.

The J gene is TRBJ2-1, the V gene TRBV19, with 7 bases lining up with TRBD2. Germline-derived CDR1 and CDR2 are LNHDA and SQIVND (reference sequence). The CDR3 runs 14 residues. The V and J ends lost 3 bases and 1 base, in that order; junction bases with no gene match: 0. The CDR3 nucleotides are TGTGCCAGTAGTATGGGGGGGTCCTACAATGAGCAGTTCTTC. Its translation: CASSMGGSYNEQFF.

This chain links TRBV19 with TRBJ1-3; D gene uncertain. Germline-derived CDR1 and CDR2 are LNHDA and SQIVND (reference sequence). V was clipped by 8 bases and J by 4 bases, with 18 bases between them. CDR3 length: 15 amino acids. The CDR3 is CASSAGRSEGNTIYF. The CDR3 DNA follows: TGTGCCAGTTCTGCCGGCAGGTCAGAAGGAAACACCATATATTTT.

In its sample, this clone was seen a few times. The V gene is TRBV29-1, the J gene TRBJ1-1, with D possibly being TRBD1 (6 bases). In germline, CDR1 is SQVTM, CDR2 ANQGSEA. This CDR3 spans 13 amino acids. With 8 bases removed from V and 4 bases from J, the gap between germline ends came to 17 bases. The CDR3 sequence is CSTRDTRSTEAFF. The CDR3 nucleotides read TGCAGCACGAGGGACACCCGAAGCACTGAAGCTTTCTTT.

This rearrangement joins TRBV14 to TRBJ2-3, with 8 nucleotides matching TRBD2. V shed 0 bases, J shed 2 bases, and the junction held 10 bases outside the gene matches. Germline lookup yields CDR1 SGHDN and CDR2 FVKESK. The length of the CDR3 is 18 residues. CDR3: CASSQDLNAGGSTDTQYF. The CDR3 DNA reads as TGTGCCAGCAGCCAAGATCTTAATGCGGGAGGTTCCACAGATACGCAGTATTTT.

V and J are TRBV28 and TRBJ1-5, with no clear D. The CDR3 is made up of 14 amino acids. V shed 7 bases and J shed 7 bases, with 17 bases lying between them. The germline gives CDR1 MDHEN, CDR2 SYDVKM. For the CDR3, the DNA is TGTGCCAGCAAAATGAAGGGCAATCACCAGCCCCAGCATTTT. Its translation: CASKMKGNHQPQHF.

This sequence joins TRBV30 and TRBJ1-6; 8 bases map to TRBD1. The CDR3 has 13 residues. Trimming cost V 2 bases and J 9 bases; bases outside gene matches: 3. In germline, CDR1 is GTSNPN, CDR2 SVGIG (reference sequence). Here the CDR3 reads CAWSRTGLSPLHF. The CDR3 DNA follows: TGTGCCTGGAGTCGGACAGGGCTTTCACCCCTCCACTTT.

The rearrangement joins TRBV6-6 to TRBJ1-4, with 8 bases matching TRBD1. CDR3 length: 15 amino acids. Trimming removed 7 bases from V and 3 bases from J; junction bases left unmatched: 7. Per germline, CDR1 MNHNY and CDR2 SVGAGI (reference sequence). The chain's CDR3 is CASTLRDRSNEKLFF. CDR3 bases: TGTGCCAGCACCCTGAGGGACAGGTCTAATGAAAAACTGTTTTTT.

This chain uses TRBV9 with TRBJ2-7, with 8 bases lining up with TRBD1. The V and J ends lost 0 bases and 12 bases, in that order; junction bases with no gene match: 11. Germline loops: CDR1 SGDLS, CDR2 YYNGEE. CDR3 length: 14 residues. The CDR3 is CASSVAGSQGVVYF. CDR3 nucleotide sequence: TGTGCCAGCAGCGTAGCTGGTTCACAGGGGGTGGTGTACTTC.

The rearrangement uses TRBV10-1 and TRBJ2-1; TRBD2 agrees at 8 bases. This CDR3 contains 14 residues. With 8 bases clipped from V and 3 bases from J, the junction kept 6 bases outside the gene matches. CDR1 and CDR2 from the germline V gene are WNHNN and SYGVQD (reference sequence). In DNA form, the CDR3 reads TGCGCCAGCGCGGCGGGGGGCCTCTACAATGAGCAGTTCTTC. Translated, it gives CASAAGGLYNEQFF.

CDR3 nucleotides: TGTGCCAGCAGCTTAGATTTGGAGGGGGAGCAGTACTTC. It specifies CASSLDLEGEQYF. The chain couples TRBV7-6 to TRBJ2-7; D is perhaps TRBD2 (6 bases). The V end lost 1 base, the J end lost 7 bases, and 11 bases lay between the germline ends. The CDR3 totals 13 residues. In germline, CDR1 is SGHVS, CDR2 FNYEAQ.

The chain uses TRBV11-2 and TRBJ1-3; D perhaps matches TRBD1 (6 bases). Trimming removed 4 bases from V and 10 bases from J, with 32 bases in between. Looked up from germline, CDR1 is SGHAT and CDR2 is FQNNGV. The CDR3 has 19 amino acids. The CDR3, as DNA: TGTGCCAGCAGCTCACACCTCCGGAAACAGGGTGTCAACGCCGGAACCATATATTTT. Translated: CASSSHLRKQGVNAGTIYF. The variable domain in full, with the rest retrieved from reference TRBV11-2 and TRBJ1-3, is EAGVAQSPRYKIIEKRQSVAFWCNPISGHATLYWYQQILGQGPKLLIQFQNNGVVDDSQLPKDRFSAERLKGVDSTLKIQPAKLEDSAVYLCASSSHLRKQGVNAGTIYFGEGSWLTVV.

This clone is medium-sized (0.01 to 0.1%) by share. The CDR3 region is CASSPDRVYGYTF. DNA of the CDR3: TGTGCCAGCAGCCCCGACAGGGTCTATGGCTACACCTTC. This chain connects TRBV28 to TRBJ1-2; 7 nucleotides align to TRBD1. Germline assignment: CDR1 MDHEN and CDR2 SYDVKM. Trimming at V came to 6 bases and at J to 4 bases, leaving 5 bases not matched to a gene. The CDR3 spans 13 residues.